This TCR beta chain was identified during a study of regulatory T cells in long-lasting Graves disease. This clonotype has a count of ten or more. J lost 3 bases, V lost 7 bases, and 4 bases had no gene match. The CDR3 sequence is 14 residues long. Germline lookup yields CDR1 SQVTM and CDR2 ANQGSEA. Both iRepertoire HTBI primers and Arm-PCR of CDR3 regions were used to build the TCR beta libraries. Each CDR3 protein is one row after TCRdb ran MiXCR on the multiplex PCR reads. Of 410,000 or so distinct CDR3 sequences detected, 15% appear once; the ten largest clones hold 15% to 20%. Described time point: newly diagnosed GD, antithyroid drugs for less than 3 months. There was RNA extracted from PBMCs, and the TCR library was made from it. The data also belong to a second study, concerning T cells in Graves' hyperthyroidism and ophthalmopathy. That publication notes: Diagnoses used clinical symptoms, serum thyroxine and TRAb, thyroid ultrasound and orbital computed tomography.

This chain connects TRBV29-1 to TRBJ2-3; 13 nucleotides match TRBD2. The input for sequencing was peripheral blood mononuclear cells (PBMCs), taken at new diagnosis, from a patient treated with antithyroid drugs. The sequence derives from a woman between 25 and 40 years old with Graves disease. The CDR3 reads CSAGTSGKTDTQYF. CDR3 DNA sequence: TGCAGCGCCGGGACTAGCGGGAAGACAGATACGCAGTATTTT.